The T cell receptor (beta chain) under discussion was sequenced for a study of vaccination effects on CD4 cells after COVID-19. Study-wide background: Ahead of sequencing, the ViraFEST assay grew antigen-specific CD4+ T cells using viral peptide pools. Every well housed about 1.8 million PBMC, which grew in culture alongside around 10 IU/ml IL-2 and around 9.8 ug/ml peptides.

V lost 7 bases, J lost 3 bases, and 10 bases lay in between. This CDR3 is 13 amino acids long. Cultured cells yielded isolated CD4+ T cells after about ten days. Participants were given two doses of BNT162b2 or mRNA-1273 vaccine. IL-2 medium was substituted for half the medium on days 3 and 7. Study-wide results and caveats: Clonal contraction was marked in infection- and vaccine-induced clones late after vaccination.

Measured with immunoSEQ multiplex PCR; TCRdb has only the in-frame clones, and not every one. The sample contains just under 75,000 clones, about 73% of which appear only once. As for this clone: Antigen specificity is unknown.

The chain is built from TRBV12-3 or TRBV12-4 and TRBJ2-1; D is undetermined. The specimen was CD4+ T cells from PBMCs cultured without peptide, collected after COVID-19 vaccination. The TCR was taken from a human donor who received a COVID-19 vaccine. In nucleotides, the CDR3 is TGTGCCAGCAAGGGCAAAATCTACAATGAGCAGTTCTTC. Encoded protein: CASKGKIYNEQFF.